This T cell receptor beta chain appears in the sequencing data of a study of T cell changes during pregnancy in multiple sclerosis. Measured with immunoSEQ multiplex PCR; TCRdb has only the in-frame clones, and not every one. The table lists about 110,000 clones, 85% to 95% of them singletons. CDR1 and CDR2 from the germline V gene are SEHNR and FQNEAQ (reference sequence). This CDR3 contains 14 residues. V was cut by 4 bases and J by 5 bases, with 14 bases left in between. This chain joins TRBV7-9 and TRBJ1-1; tentatively, D is TRBD1 (5 bases). This clonotype was obtained from a female donor with multiple sclerosis, enrolled in a pregnancy study. The input for sequencing was peripheral blood, taken after pregnancy. The CDR3 region is CASSSQGGVTEAFF. DNA for the CDR3: TGTGCCAGCAGCTCGCAGGGCGGGGTAACTGAAGCTTTCTTT.